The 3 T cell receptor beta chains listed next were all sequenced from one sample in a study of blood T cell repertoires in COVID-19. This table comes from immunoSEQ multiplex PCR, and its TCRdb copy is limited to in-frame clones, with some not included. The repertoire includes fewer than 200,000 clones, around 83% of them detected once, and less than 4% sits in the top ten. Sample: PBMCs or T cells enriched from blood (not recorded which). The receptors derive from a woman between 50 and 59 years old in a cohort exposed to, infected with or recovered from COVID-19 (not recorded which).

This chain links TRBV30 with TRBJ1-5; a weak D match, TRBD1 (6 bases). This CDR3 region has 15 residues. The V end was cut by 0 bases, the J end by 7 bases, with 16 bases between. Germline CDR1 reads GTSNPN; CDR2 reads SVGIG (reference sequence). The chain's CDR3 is CAWSVPHRVGQPQHF. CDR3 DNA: TGTGCCTGGAGTGTACCCCACAGGGTAGGGCAGCCCCAGCATTTT.

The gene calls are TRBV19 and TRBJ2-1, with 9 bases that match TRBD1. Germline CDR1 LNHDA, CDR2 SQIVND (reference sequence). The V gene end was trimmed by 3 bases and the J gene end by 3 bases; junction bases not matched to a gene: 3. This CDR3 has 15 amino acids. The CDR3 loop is CASSIMDRGYNEQFF. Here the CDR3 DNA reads TGTGCCAGTAGTATTATGGACAGGGGCTACAATGAGCAGTTCTTC.

In nucleotides, the CDR3 is TGTGCCAGCAAGGAGTCCTATAATTCACCCCTCCACTTT. Translated: CASKESYNSPLHF. The V and J genes are TRBV19 and TRBJ1-6, with no clear D. The CDR3 extends over 13 amino acids. Germline V gives CDR1 LNHDA, CDR2 SQIVND (reference sequence). V lost 9 bases, J lost 1 base, and 7 bases lay in between.